This T cell receptor (beta chain) was sequenced for a study of blood T cell repertoires in COVID-19. In the study overall: From T cells, B-cell-depleted T cells, or PBMCs came the material, which was cDNA or gDNA.

In the authors' workflow: From reference gene primer amplification, estimates of nucleated cell counts were derived. Generated by immunoSEQ multiplex PCR, the TCRdb table keeps only in-frame clones and is missing some. For V, J and clone size, that table is used; D and trimming come from the DNA. Here the sample spans about 140,000 clones, 80% to 90% being singletons. Germline V gives CDR1 LNHDA, CDR2 SQIVND (reference sequence). This CDR3 contains 15 residues. The V and J ends lost 9 bases and 4 bases, in that order; junction bases with no gene match: 9. The clonotype comes from a man aged 55-75 years with active or convalescent COVID-19. Sequencing was carried out using peripheral blood. The rearrangement uses TRBV19 and TRBJ2-2; 9 bases map to TRBD1. CDR3 coding DNA: TGTGCCAGCCTCCCGGGACAGGGCTTCACCGGGGAGCTGTTTTTT. Translating gives CASLPGQGFTGELFF.